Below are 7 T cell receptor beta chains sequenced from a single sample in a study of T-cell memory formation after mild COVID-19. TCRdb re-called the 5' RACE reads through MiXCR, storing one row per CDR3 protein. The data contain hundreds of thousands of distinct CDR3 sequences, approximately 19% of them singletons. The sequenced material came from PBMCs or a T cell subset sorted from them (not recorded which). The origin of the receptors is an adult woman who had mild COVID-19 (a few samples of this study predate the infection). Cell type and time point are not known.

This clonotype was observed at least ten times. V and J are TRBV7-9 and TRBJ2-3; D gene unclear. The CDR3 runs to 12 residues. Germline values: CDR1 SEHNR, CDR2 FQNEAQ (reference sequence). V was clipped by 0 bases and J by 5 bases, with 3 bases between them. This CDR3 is CASSLARDTQYF. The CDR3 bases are TGTGCCAGCAGCTTAGCTCGAGATACGCAGTATTTT.

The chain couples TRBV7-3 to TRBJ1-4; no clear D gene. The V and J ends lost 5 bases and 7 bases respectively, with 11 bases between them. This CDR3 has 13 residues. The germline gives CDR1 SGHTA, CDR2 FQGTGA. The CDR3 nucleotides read TGTGCCAGCAGCCCAGACATCGGTGAAAAACTGTTTTTT. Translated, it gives CASSPDIGEKLFF.

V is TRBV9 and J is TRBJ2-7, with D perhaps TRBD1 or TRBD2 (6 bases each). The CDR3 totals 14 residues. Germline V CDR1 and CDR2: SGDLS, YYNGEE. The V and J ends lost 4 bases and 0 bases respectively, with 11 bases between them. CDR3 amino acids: CASSPGANSYEQYF. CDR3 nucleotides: TGTGCCAGCAGCCCGGGGGCAAACTCCTACGAGCAGTACTTC.

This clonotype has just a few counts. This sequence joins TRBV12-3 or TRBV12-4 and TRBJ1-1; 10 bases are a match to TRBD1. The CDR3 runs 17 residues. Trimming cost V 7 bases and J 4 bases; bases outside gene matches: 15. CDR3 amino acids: CASTLLGLRDRGTEAFF. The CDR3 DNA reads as TGTGCCAGCACCCTTTTAGGCTTGCGGGACAGGGGCACTGAAGCTTTCTTT.

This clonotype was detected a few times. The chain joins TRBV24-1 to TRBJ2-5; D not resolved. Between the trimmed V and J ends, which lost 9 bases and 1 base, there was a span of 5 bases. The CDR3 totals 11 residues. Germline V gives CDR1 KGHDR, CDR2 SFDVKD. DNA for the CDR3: TGTGCCACCCCCAGCCAAGAGACCCAGTACTTC. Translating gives CATPSQETQYF.

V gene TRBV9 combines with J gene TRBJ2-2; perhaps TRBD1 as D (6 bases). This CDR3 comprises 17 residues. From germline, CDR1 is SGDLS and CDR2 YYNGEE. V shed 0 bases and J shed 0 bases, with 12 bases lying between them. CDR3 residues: CASSVVVTGTNTGELFF. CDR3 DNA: TGTGCCAGCAGCGTAGTTGTGACAGGAACGAACACCGGGGAGCTGTTTTTT. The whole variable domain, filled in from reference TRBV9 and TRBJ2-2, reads DSGVTQTPKHLITATGQRVTLRCSPRSGDLSVYWYQQSLDQGLQFLIQYYNGEERAKGNILERFSAQQFPDLHSELNLSSLELGDSALYFCASSVVVTGTNTGELFFGEGSRLTVL.

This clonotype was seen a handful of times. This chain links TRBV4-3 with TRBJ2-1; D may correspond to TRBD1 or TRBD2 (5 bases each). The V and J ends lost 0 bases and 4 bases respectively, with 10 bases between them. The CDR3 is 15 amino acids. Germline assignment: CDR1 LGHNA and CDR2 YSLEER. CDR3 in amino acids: CASSQERDEYNEQFF. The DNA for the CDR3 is TGCGCCAGCAGCCAAGAAAGGGACGAGTACAATGAGCAGTTCTTC.